These T cell receptor beta chains were read from a single sample in a study of tumor and adjacent non-tumor tissue in lung cancer. TCRdb itself ran the multiplex PCR reads through MiXCR, one entry per CDR3 protein. This sample yields about 75,000 distinct CDR3 sequences, of which roughly 70% are seen a single time; about a quarter belongs to the top ten. Sequences were obtained from distant non-tumor lung tissue. The receptors here all came from a woman in her 50s with non-small cell lung cancer. CDR3s leave out the opening cysteine and the closing phenylalanine or tryptophan. The order of the fields is clone size, V gene, CDR3 protein. For some rows the clone size is stated as once, few or many, or as a class when expanded; others skip it.

size: NA
V: TRBV11-2
CDR3: AGSPFQGAEDTEAF

size: many
V: TRBV28
CDR3: ASSFKGAGYGYT

size: few
V: TRBV24-1
CDR3: ATSDPGQGLGFTEAF

size: NA
V: TRBV29-1
CDR3: SVVATSSGTNVLT

size: NA
V: TRBV11-1
CDR3: ASSITTGADTQY

size: NA
V: TRBV11-1
CDR3: ASSSEDLEQF

size: many
V: TRBV29-1
CDR3: SGTDSGNTIY

size: NA
V: TRBV11-1
CDR3: ASSLKELNTEPI

size: once
V: TRBV6-2/TRBV6-3
CDR3: ASRPGGTKNEQF

size: many
V: TRBV6-6
CDR3: ASNLEGLNTDTQY

size: NA
V: TRBV7-2
CDR3: ASSPYLTSGISYEQY

size: NA
V: TRBV20-1
CDR3: SARDLPTGTSGDVAKNIQY

size: many
V: TRBV6-1
CDR3: ASEYPETYEQY

size: many
V: TRBV20-1
CDR3: SAGSATQY

size: few
V: TRBV11-2
CDR3: ASSLSPEIGELF

size: many
V: TRBV29-1
CDR3: SVGQIETQY

size: NA
V: TRBV5-1
CDR3: ASNSSGTSGRVYEQY

size: NA
V: TRBV28
CDR3: GSSRLSRVSNQPQH

size: NA
V: TRBV7-9
CDR3: ASSFWTSLDTQY

size: NA
V: TRBV7-9
CDR3: ASSRGTDTGELS

size: once
V: TRBV6-2/TRBV6-3
CDR3: ASSYREGTLDEEAQY

size: many
V: TRBV13
CDR3: ASSPEETAYNEQF

size: few
V: TRBV6-2/TRBV6-3
CDR3: ASSTGMKETQY

size: NA
V: TRBV12-3/TRBV12-4
CDR3: AGIGDTNQETQY

size: NA
V: TRBV28
CDR3: ASSLYPRVNQPQH

size: NA
V: TRBV29-1
CDR3: SVERVIGTGGTGELF

size: NA
V: TRBV28
CDR3: ASSQDSLNQPQH

size: NA
V: TRBV12-3/TRBV12-4
CDR3: ASLPGVVSSARSSYNEQF

size: many
V: TRBV6-6
CDR3: ASTRNLGGIADTQY

size: NA
V: TRBV10-3
CDR3: GTQANPGEQY

size: NA
V: TRBV4-1
CDR3: ASSQDQYTMNTEAF

size: once
V: TRBV28
CDR3: ASNIEGRKNTEAF

size: NA
V: TRBV11-2
CDR3: ASSLYPERAKLQF

size: NA
V: TRBV11-2
CDR3: ASSRMMLAGDNEWF

size: many
V: TRBV29-1
CDR3: SARRPGSYNEQF

size: many
V: TRBV6-2/TRBV6-3
CDR3: ASSMGLVYEQY

size: NA
V: TRBV11-2
CDR3: PRSEDRNQPQH

size: NA
V: TRBV11-2
CDR3: ASNPDTGELI

size: NA
V: TRBV20-1
CDR3: SATLTFNERF

size: few
V: TRBV11-1
CDR3: ASSLATGTDTLY

size: many
V: TRBV11-3
CDR3: ASSRQFRGHDNEQF

size: NA
V: TRBV4-3
CDR3: ASSQKTYSPNRVYNGQF

size: NA
V: TRBV4-1
CDR3: ASTRRAQSDTHY

size: NA
V: TRBV6-5
CDR3: ASSYREYNEAF

size: many
V: TRBV29-1
CDR3: SVGSGGLVAEAF

size: NA
V: TRBV13
CDR3: VSSLAPSGYYEHY

size: medium-sized
V: TRBV28
CDR3: ASSPSFGDAVQY

size: NA
V: TRBV5-1
CDR3: ASSPVTSGGEIQY

size: NA
V: TRBV4-3
CDR3: ASSHEWLHEQF

size: NA
V: TRBV7-8
CDR3: ASNLTGDGLYERY

size: NA
V: TRBV11-2
CDR3: TSSSGQFNEKLL